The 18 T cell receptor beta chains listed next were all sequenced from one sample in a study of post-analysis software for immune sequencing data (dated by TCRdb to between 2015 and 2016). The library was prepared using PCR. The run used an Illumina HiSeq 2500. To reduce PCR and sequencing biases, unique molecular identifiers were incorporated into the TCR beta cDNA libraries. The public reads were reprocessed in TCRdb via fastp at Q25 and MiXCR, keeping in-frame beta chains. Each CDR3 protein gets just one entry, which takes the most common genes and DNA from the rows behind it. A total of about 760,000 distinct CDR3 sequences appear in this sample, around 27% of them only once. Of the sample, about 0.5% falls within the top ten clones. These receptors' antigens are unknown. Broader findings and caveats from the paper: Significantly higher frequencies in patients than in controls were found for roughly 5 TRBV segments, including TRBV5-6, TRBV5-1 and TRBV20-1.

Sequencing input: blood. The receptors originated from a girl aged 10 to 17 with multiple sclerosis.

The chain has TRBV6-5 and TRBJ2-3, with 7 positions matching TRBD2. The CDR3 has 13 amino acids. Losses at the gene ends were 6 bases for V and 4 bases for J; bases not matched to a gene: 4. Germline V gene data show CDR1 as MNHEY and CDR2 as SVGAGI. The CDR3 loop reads CASSRGSPDTQYF. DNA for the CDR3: TGTGCCAGCAGCCGCGGGAGTCCAGATACGCAGTATTTT.

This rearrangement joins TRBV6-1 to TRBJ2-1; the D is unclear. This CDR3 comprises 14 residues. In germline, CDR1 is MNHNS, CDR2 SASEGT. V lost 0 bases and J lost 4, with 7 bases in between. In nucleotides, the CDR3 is TGTGCCAGCAGTGAAGCCACACAGTACAATGAGCAGTTCTTC. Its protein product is CASSEATQYNEQFF.

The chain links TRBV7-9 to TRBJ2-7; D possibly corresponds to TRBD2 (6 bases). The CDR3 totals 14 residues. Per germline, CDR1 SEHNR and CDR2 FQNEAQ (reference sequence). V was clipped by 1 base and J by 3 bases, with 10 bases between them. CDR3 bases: TGTGCCAGCAGCTTAGGGGGACTCTACTACGAGCAGTACTTC. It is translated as CASSLGGLYYEQYF.

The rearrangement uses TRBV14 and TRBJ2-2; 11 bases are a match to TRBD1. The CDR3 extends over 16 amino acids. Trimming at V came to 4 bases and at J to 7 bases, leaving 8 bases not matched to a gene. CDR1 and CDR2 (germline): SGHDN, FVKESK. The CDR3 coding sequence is TGTGCCAGCAGCCCTCTTCTGGGACAGGGGGTCGGGGAGCTGTTTTTT. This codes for CASSPLLGQGVGELFF.

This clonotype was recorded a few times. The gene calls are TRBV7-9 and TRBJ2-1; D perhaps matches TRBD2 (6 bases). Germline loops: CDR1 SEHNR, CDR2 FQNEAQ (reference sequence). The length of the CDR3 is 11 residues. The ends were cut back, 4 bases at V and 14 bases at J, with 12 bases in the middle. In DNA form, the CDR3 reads TGTGCCAGCAGCTCAGCGGGCGGGGAGTTCTTC. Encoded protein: CASSSAGGEFF.

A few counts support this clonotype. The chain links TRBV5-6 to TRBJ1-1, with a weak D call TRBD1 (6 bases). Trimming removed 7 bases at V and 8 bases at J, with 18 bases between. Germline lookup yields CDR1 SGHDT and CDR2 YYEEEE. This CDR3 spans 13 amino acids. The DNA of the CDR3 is TGTGCCAGCCGGTGGGGGCAGGGCTTGGAAGCTTTCTTT. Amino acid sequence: CASRWGQGLEAFF.

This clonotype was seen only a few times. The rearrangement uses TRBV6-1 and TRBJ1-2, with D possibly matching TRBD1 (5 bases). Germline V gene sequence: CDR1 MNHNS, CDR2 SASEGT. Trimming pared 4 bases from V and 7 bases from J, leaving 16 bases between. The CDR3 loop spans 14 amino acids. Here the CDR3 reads CASSGLGARGGYTF. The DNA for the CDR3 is TGTGCCAGCAGTGGACTAGGGGCTCGGGGTGGCTACACCTTC.

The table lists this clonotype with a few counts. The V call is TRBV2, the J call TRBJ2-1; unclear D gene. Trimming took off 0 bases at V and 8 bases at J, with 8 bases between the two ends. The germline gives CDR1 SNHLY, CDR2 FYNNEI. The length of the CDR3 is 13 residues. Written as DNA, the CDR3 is TGTGCCAGCAGTGAAGCCCTCGGCGATGAGCAGTTCTTC. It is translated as CASSEALGDEQFF.

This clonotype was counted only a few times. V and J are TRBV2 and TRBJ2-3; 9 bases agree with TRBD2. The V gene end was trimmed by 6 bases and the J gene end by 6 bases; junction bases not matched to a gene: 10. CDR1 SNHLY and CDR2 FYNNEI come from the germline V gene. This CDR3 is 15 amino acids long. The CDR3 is CASSDPGLAIDTQYF. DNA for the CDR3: TGTGCCAGCAGCGACCCGGGACTAGCTATCGATACGCAGTATTTT. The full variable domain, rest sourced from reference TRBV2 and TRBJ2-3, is EPEVTQTPSHQVTQMGQEVILRCVPISNHLYFYWYRQILGQKVEFLVSFYNNEISEKSEIFDDQFSVERPDGSNFTLKIRSTKLEDSAMYFCASSDPGLAIDTQYFGPGTRLTVL.

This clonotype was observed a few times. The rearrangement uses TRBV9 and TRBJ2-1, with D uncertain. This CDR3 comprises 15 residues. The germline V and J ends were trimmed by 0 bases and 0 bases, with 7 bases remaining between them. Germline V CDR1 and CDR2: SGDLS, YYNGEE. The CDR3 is CASSVGSDSYNEQFF. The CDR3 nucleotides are TGTGCCAGCAGCGTAGGGTCAGACTCCTACAATGAGCAGTTCTTC.

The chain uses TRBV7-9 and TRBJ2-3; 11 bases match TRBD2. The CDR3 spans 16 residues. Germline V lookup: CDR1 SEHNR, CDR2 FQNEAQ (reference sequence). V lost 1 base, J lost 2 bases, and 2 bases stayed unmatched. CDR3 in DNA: TGTGCCAGCAGCTTAGGGGGACTAGCGGTCACAGATACGCAGTATTTT. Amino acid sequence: CASSLGGLAVTDTQYF.

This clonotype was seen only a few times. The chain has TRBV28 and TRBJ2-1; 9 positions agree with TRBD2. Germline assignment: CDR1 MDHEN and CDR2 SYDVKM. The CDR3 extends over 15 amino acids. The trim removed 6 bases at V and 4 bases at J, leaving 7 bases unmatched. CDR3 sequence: CASRHGTSSYNEQFF. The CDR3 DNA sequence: TGTGCCAGCAGACACGGGACTAGCTCTTACAATGAGCAGTTCTTC.

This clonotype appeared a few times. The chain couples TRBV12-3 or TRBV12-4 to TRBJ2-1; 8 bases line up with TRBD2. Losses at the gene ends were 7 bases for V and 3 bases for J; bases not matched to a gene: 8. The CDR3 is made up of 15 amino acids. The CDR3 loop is CASTPGGALYNEQFF. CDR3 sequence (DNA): TGTGCCAGCACCCCGGGGGGGGCTCTCTACAATGAGCAGTTCTTC.

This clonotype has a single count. This CDR3 reads CASSSPGGWSTEAFF. Here the CDR3 DNA reads TGTGCCAGCAGTTCGCCGGGGGGCTGGAGCACTGAAGCTTTCTTT. The chain carries TRBV6-2 or TRBV6-3 and TRBJ1-1, with TRBD1 as a possible D gene (6 bases). V was shortened by 4 bases and J by 4 bases, with 16 bases between the two germline ends. There are 15 residues in the CDR3. Germline values: CDR1 MNHEY, CDR2 SVGEGT.

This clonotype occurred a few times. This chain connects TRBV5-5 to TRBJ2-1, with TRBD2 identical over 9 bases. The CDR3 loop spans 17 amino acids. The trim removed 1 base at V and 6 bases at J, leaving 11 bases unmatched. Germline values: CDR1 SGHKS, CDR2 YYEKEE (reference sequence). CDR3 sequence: CASSLRGRAESRNEQFF. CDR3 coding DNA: TGTGCCAGCAGCTTGCGCGGGAGGGCCGAATCCCGCAATGAGCAGTTCTTC.

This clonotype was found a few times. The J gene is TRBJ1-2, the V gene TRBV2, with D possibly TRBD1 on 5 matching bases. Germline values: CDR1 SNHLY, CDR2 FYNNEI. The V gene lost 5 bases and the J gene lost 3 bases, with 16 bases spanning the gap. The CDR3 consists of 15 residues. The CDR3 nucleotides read TGTGCCAGCAGTATAGACAGCACCAAGGACTATGGCTACACCTTC. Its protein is CASSIDSTKDYGYTF.

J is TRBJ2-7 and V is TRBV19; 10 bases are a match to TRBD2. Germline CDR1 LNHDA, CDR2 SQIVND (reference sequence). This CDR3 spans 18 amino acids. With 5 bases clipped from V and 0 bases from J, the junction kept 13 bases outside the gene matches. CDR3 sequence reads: CASSPGPSGSPLSYEQYF. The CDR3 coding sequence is TGTGCCAGTAGTCCGGGGCCTAGCGGGAGCCCACTCTCCTACGAGCAGTACTTC.

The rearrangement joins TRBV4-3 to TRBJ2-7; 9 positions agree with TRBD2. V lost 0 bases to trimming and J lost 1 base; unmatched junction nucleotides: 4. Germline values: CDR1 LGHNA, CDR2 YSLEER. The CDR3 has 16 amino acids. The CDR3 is CASSQDTSGSSYEQYF. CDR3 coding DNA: TGCGCCAGCAGCCAAGATACTAGCGGGTCTTCCTACGAGCAGTACTTC.